This T cell receptor (beta chain) emerged from a study of blood T cell repertoires in COVID-19. This CDR3 is built from 15 residues. The V gene lost 0 bases and the J gene lost 5 bases, with 14 bases spanning the gap. Germline CDR1 is SEHNR and CDR2 is FQNEAQ (reference sequence). This clone was detected once. Produced via immunoSEQ multiplex PCR; TCRdb's table is partial and in-frame only. This sample has some 360,000 clones; approximately 89% occur once, and the top ten carry roughly 3.9%. This chain uses TRBV7-9 with TRBJ2-7, with D possibly matching TRBD2 (5 bases). Material: peripheral blood. The clonotype was recovered from a woman aged 55-70 years with COVID-19, enrolled during active disease. CDR3 sequence reads: CASSLAPGLFDEQYF. CDR3 nucleotides: TGTGCCAGCAGCTTAGCCCCCGGACTCTTTGACGAGCAGTACTTC.